This T cell receptor (beta chain) was documented in a study of blood T cell repertoires in COVID-19. Sequenced by immunoSEQ multiplex PCR; TCRdb stores in-frame clones only, minus some. This sample has about 210,000 clones, with about nine tenths found just once. V gave up 1 base and J gave up 0 bases, with 9 bases separating them. The germline gives CDR1 SEHNR, CDR2 FQNEAQ (reference sequence). This CDR3 contains 15 residues. The receptor was derived from a woman in her thirties or forties with acute or convalescent COVID-19. The sample taken for sequencing was peripheral blood. This rearrangement joins TRBV7-9 to TRBJ1-2; no firm D call. The CDR3 sequence: CASSLGRSSNYGYTF. CDR3 sequence (DNA): TGTGCCAGCAGCTTAGGCCGGTCCTCTAACTATGGCTACACCTTC.